This T cell receptor (beta chain) is drawn from a study of blood T cell repertoires in COVID-19. On the study more broadly: From the United States, Italy and Spain came samples of acute and convalescent COVID-19. Sources were T cells, B-cell-depleted T cells, or PBMCs; the material itself was cDNA or gDNA.

The CDR3 totals 13 residues. V was trimmed by 3 bases and J by 1 base, leaving 6 bases between them. The germline gives CDR1 MNHNS, CDR2 SASEGT. In the source study's methods: Estimated nucleated cell counts came from reference gene primer amplification. The method was immunoSEQ multiplex PCR; TCRdb's version includes in-frame clones alone and lacks a portion of them. V, J and clone size derive from that table, while D and trimming were established from the DNA sequence. The profile shows fewer than 55,000 clones, 65% to 85% of them singletons. The TCR sequence derives from a man aged 50 or older with acute or convalescent COVID-19. This rearrangement joins TRBV6-1 to TRBJ2-5; D is possibly TRBD1 (5 bases). Sequenced input: peripheral blood. CDR3 sequence (DNA): TGTGCCAGCAGTGATGGGGCCCAAGAGACCCAGTACTTC. Its translation is CASSDGAQETQYF.